Listed below are T cell receptor beta chains from one sample, sequenced in a study of T-cell reconstitution after alpha-beta-depleted transplantation in children. Using its own MiXCR run on the PCR reads, TCRdb lists one record per CDR3 protein. The sample includes around 580,000 distinct CDR3 sequences, 20% to 25% of them seen just once. The specimen was PBMCs, mostly from graft donor cells, collected 360 days after TCRalphabeta/CD19-depleted stem cell transplant. Source of these receptors: a boy less than two years old who had a stem cell transplant for acute myeloid leukemia, so the T cells may come from the graft donor. Both conserved end residues are part of each CDR3. Each record gives: clone size, V gene, J gene, D gene, CDR3 DNA, CDR3 protein. D genes are given only for firm matches. The size of a clone is reported for some rows only, either as once, few or many, or as a class for expanded clones.

NA	TRBV20-1	TRBJ1-5	NA	TGCAGTGCTAGAATTCTTGGGTATAGCAATCAGCCCCAGCATTTT	CSARILGYSNQPQHF
NA	TRBV7-3	TRBJ2-7	NA	TGTGCCAGCAGCAATCAGGGTGGCGAGCAGTACTTC	CASSNQGGEQYF
NA	TRBV5-1	TRBJ2-1	TRBD1	TGCGCCAGCAGCTTGCCAGGACAGGGTATCGAACAGTTCTTC	CASSLPGQGIEQFF
NA	TRBV4-3	TRBJ1-3	TRBD1	TGCGCCAGCAGCCAGGACAGGACTACTGGAAACACCATATATTTT	CASSQDRTTGNTIYF
few	TRBV4-3	TRBJ2-3	NA	TGCGCCAGCAGCCAAGAGGAGCCAGGGGCGTTTGGCACAGATACGCAGTATTTT	CASSQEEPGAFGTDTQYF
NA	TRBV4-1	TRBJ2-3	TRBD2	TGCGCCAGCAGCCAAGGTAGCGGGTCCCTCACAGATACGCAGTATTTT	CASSQGSGSLTDTQYF
NA	TRBV20-1	TRBJ1-1	NA	TGCAGTGCTGGGGGGGATTTGAGAGCTTTCTTT	CSAGGDLRAFF
NA	TRBV6-5	TRBJ1-1	NA	TGTGCCAGCAGTTACTCGTTCGGGGTTAACACTGAAGCTTTCTTT	CASSYSFGVNTEAFF
many	TRBV12-3/TRBV12-4	TRBJ2-3	NA	TGTGCCAGCAGTTTAGTGGCGTCAGATACGCAGTATTTT	CASSLVASDTQYF
many	TRBV20-1	TRBJ2-7	TRBD1	TGCAGTGCTAGCAAAGACAGGGTCTACGAGCAGTACTTC	CSASKDRVYEQYF
few	TRBV7-2	TRBJ1-1	NA	TGTGCCAGCAGACCAGACAGTTTTGAAGCTTTCTTT	CASRPDSFEAFF
many	TRBV4-2	TRBJ2-7	NA	TGTGCCAGCAGCCAAGATTGGGTAGTCGGGGGCGAGCAGTACTTC	CASSQDWVVGGEQYF
NA	TRBV5-1	TRBJ1-1	NA	TGCGCCAGCAGTTCGGATATGAACACTGAAGCTTTCTTT	CASSSDMNTEAFF
many	TRBV20-1	TRBJ2-7	NA	TGCAGTGCTAGGGACGGGAAGACCCGAAGGTCCTACGAGCAGTACTTC	CSARDGKTRRSYEQYF
many	TRBV7-8	TRBJ2-4	NA	TGTGCCAGCAGCTTAAGAAGGACCAAAAACATTCAGTACTTC	CASSLRRTKNIQYF
NA	TRBV6-2/TRBV6-3	TRBJ2-3	NA	TGTGCCAGCAGTATGACCCGTGCGCAGTATTTT	CASSMTRAQYF
many	TRBV12-3/TRBV12-4	TRBJ1-3	NA	TGTGCCAGCAGTTCCGCTGGAAACACCATATATTTT	CASSSAGNTIYF
NA	TRBV25-1	TRBJ2-1	TRBD2	TGTGCCAGCAGTCGTCGACTAGCCCGGCCCGACAATGAGCAGTTCTTC	CASSRRLARPDNEQFF
few	TRBV20-1	TRBJ2-7	TRBD2	TGCAGTGCTAACCTCCCTGGGCGAGCGGGGTTCGAGCAGTACTTC	CSANLPGRAGFEQYF
NA	TRBV6-2/TRBV6-3	TRBJ2-7	NA	TGTGCCAGCAGTGGACCGGAGATATTTACCTACGAGCAGTACTTC	CASSGPEIFTYEQYF
many	TRBV20-1	TRBJ2-1	NA	TGCAGTGCCCCCCGGGATATCAACAATGAGCAGTTCTTC	CSAPRDINNEQFF
NA	TRBV5-6	TRBJ1-3	NA	TGTGCCAGCAGCAGTACAGGCTTCCCTGGAAACACCATATATTTT	CASSSTGFPGNTIYF
many	TRBV7-2	TRBJ2-1	NA	TGTGCCAGCAGCGAGAGGGCTATATCAGGGTTGGATGAGCAGTTCTTC	CASSERAISGLDEQFF
many	TRBV5-6	TRBJ2-7	NA	TGCGCCAGCAGTACAGCCTACGAGCAGTACTTC	CASSTAYEQYF
few	TRBV5-1	TRBJ2-7	NA	TGCGCCAGCAGCGTATCCGGGATATACGAGCAGTACTTC	CASSVSGIYEQYF
few	TRBV10-3	TRBJ2-1	TRBD2	TGTGCCATCAGTCAGCTAGCGGGGGGCGACAATGAGCAGTTCTTC	CAISQLAGGDNEQFF
few	TRBV14	TRBJ2-3	NA	TGTGCCAGCAGCCTCCTACAGGGGAGGGGCACAGATACGCAGTATTTT	CASSLLQGRGTDTQYF
few	TRBV11-2	TRBJ2-1	NA	TGTGCCAGCAGCTCGGCCGGCCTCTCCTACAATGAGCAGTTCTTC	CASSSAGLSYNEQFF
many	TRBV29-1	TRBJ1-2	NA	TGCAGCGTTGAATGGGGGTCAGTCGGCTACACCTTC	CSVEWGSVGYTF
NA	TRBV2	TRBJ1-6	TRBD1	TGTGCCAGCAGTGGAGGACAGGGCGGTTCACCCCTCCACTTT	CASSGGQGGSPLHF
many	TRBV20-1	TRBJ1-2	NA	TGCAGTACACATCAAGCGGGAATGAACTATGGCTACACCTTC	CSTHQAGMNYGYTF
NA	TRBV5-1	TRBJ1-6	NA	TGCGCCAGCAGCTTGGAATGGGTGGATTCACCCCTCCACTTT	CASSLEWVDSPLHF
NA	TRBV6-5	TRBJ1-5	NA	TGTGCCAGCAGTTACTCAGGAGGGGGCAATCAGCCCCAGCATTTT	CASSYSGGGNQPQHF
few	TRBV12-3/TRBV12-4	TRBJ1-4	NA	TGTGCCAGCAGGAAAACAGAAAAACTGTTTTTT	CASRKTEKLFF
few	TRBV6-2/TRBV6-3	TRBJ2-1	NA	TGTGCCAGCACCGAACCGGGACGGCGAAACAATGAGCAGTTCTTC	CASTEPGRRNNEQFF
NA	TRBV25-1	TRBJ2-7	NA	TGTGCCAGCGAGGACAGTGGATCCTACGAGCAGTACTTC	CASEDSGSYEQYF
NA	TRBV15	TRBJ2-1	NA	TGTGCCACCAGCAGAGATACGGAGGGGGAAAAGTTCTTC	CATSRDTEGEKFF
many	TRBV20-1	TRBJ2-5	NA	TGCAGCGCTAGGGAAGAGACCCAGTACTTC	CSAREETQYF
NA	TRBV15	TRBJ2-1	NA	TGTGCCACCGGAAAAGGGAGTGGGCTCCGCTCCTACAATGAGCAGTTCTTC	CATGKGSGLRSYNEQFF
many	TRBV7-2	TRBJ2-3	NA	TGTGCCAGCAGCTTAGGTTACGTGGCAGATACGCAGTATTTT	CASSLGYVADTQYF
many	TRBV27	TRBJ2-3	NA	TGTGCCAGCTGTATCCATAGCACAGATACGCAGTATTTT	CASCIHSTDTQYF
many	TRBV12-3/TRBV12-4	TRBJ2-7	NA	TGTGCCAGCAGTTTAGCGCGATACGAGCAGTACTTC	CASSLARYEQYF
NA	TRBV7-3	TRBJ1-2	NA	TGTGCCAGCAGCTTAACAGGGGTGGATGGCTACACCTTC	CASSLTGVDGYTF
few	TRBV12-5	TRBJ2-1	NA	TGTGCTAGTGGTTTGGGGGGACGGATCAATGAGCAGTTCTTC	CASGLGGRINEQFF
NA	TRBV20-1	TRBJ2-5	TRBD1	TGCAGTGCCCCCATTCCTTTACAGGGGGGTGCCCAGTACTTC	CSAPIPLQGGAQYF
many	TRBV4-3	TRBJ2-1	NA	TGCGCCAGCAGCCAAAGGCCCGGGACACTATACAATGAGCAGTTCTTC	CASSQRPGTLYNEQFF
NA	TRBV21-1	TRBJ2-4	NA	TGTGCCAGCAGCGCCCAGGACAGGGTAGCCTTAGATCTGCCCAAAAACATTCAGTACTTC	CASSAQDRVALDLPKNIQYF
few	TRBV7-2	TRBJ2-1	TRBD2	TGTGCCAGCAGCTTAGTCCTAGCGGGTGAGCAGTTCTTC	CASSLVLAGEQFF